Each of the 8 T cell receptor beta chains below was sequenced from the same sample in a study of OX40 agonist ivuxolimab in advanced cancers. Clones were sequenced by immunoSEQ multiplex PCR, and TCRdb holds only the in-frame ones, with some missing. Of some 45,000 clones in the sample, around 90% were seen once. The sample here was CD4+ or CD8+ T cells sorted from blood, taken in a trial of the OX40 agonist ivuxolimab. The receptors stem from an adult with an advanced solid tumor such as melanoma, head and neck, liver or kidney cancer.

This chain connects TRBV19 to TRBJ2-3; 8 bases are a match to TRBD1. Germline loops: CDR1 LNHDA, CDR2 SQIVND (reference sequence). The CDR3 has 16 amino acids. V lost 0 bases and J lost 5; bases outside the gene matches: 7. The CDR3 DNA sequence: TGTGCCAGTAGTATAGAAGGACAGGGTCATATAGATACGCAGTATTTT. Encoded protein: CASSIEGQGHIDTQYF.

The chain employs TRBV5-6 and TRBJ1-2; 11 nucleotides align to TRBD1. The CDR3 has 14 residues. V was clipped by 4 bases and J by 3 bases; unmatched bases: 2. In germline, CDR1 is SGHDT, CDR2 YYEEEE. The CDR3 reads CASSRTGGDYGYTF. CDR3 in DNA: TGTGCCAGCAGCAGGACAGGGGGCGACTATGGCTACACCTTC.

J is TRBJ2-3 and V is TRBV27; either TRBD1 or TRBD2 may fit D (5 bases each). The germline gives CDR1 MNHEY, CDR2 SMNVEV (reference sequence). This CDR3 has 15 amino acids. The V gene lost 5 bases and the J gene lost 7 bases, with 19 bases spanning the gap. CDR3 DNA: TGTGCCAGCAGTGGGGACGTCGGTCCCTCGAATACGCAGTATTTT. This codes for CASSGDVGPSNTQYF.

The chain carries TRBV7-6 and TRBJ2-7; no clear D gene. V lost 4 bases and J lost 2, with 9 bases in between. Per germline, CDR1 SGHVS and CDR2 FNYEAQ. The CDR3 has 13 residues. The CDR3 region has the DNA TGTGCCAGCAGCTCCCGCCCCACCTACGAGCAGTACTTC. The encoded protein is CASSSRPTYEQYF.

V gene TRBV27 combines with J gene TRBJ2-7, with 9 bases fitting TRBD1. Germline values: CDR1 MNHEY, CDR2 SMNVEV (reference sequence). The CDR3 has 14 residues. After removal of 3 bases from V and 5 bases from J, the junction contained 5 bases not matched to a gene. The CDR3 loop reads CASSLRGTGNEQYF. The CDR3 DNA is TGTGCCAGCAGTTTGAGAGGGACAGGGAACGAGCAGTACTTC.

The J gene is TRBJ1-4, the V gene TRBV7-9; no clear D gene. Germline CDR1 reads SEHNR; CDR2 reads FQNEAQ (reference sequence). V was clipped by 6 bases and J by 6 bases, with 14 bases between them. This CDR3 contains 14 residues. CDR3 region: CASSRVGRDEKLFF. The CDR3 region has the DNA TGTGCCAGCAGTCGCGTTGGGCGGGATGAAAAACTGTTTTTT.

This clone is labeled as medium-sized (0.01 to 0.1%). The rearrangement uses TRBV7-2 and TRBJ2-7; 7 bases are a match to TRBD1. The J segment lost 3 bases and the V segment lost 5 bases, leaving 7 bases of the junction unmatched. The germline V gene encodes CDR1 SGHTA and CDR2 FQGNSA. The CDR3 contains 14 residues. The CDR3 sequence is CASSPTGTGYEQYF. As DNA, the CDR3 is TGTGCCAGCAGCCCGACAGGGACCGGCTACGAGCAGTACTTC.

The rearrangement uses TRBV28 and TRBJ2-7; no clear D gene. CDR3 length: 13 amino acids. V was trimmed by 3 bases and J by 4 bases, leaving 10 bases between them. CDR1 and CDR2 (germline): MDHEN, SYDVKM. CDR3 nucleotides: TGTGCCAGCAGTTTGGCCCCGCCATACGAGCAGTACTTC. As protein: CASSLAPPYEQYF. Supplemented by reference TRBV28 and TRBJ2-7, the full variable domain reads DVKVTQSSRYLVKRTGEKVFLECVQDMDHENMFWYRQDPGLGLRLIYFSYDVKMKEKGDIPEGYSVSREKKERFSLILESASTNQTSMYLCASSLAPPYEQYFGPGTRLTVT.